Following are 21 T cell receptor beta chains from one sample sequenced in a study of cytomegalovirus exposure and HLA in healthy donors. The table came from immunoSEQ multiplex PCR; TCRdb's copy has only in-frame clones and leaves some out. The table includes some 150,000 clones, roughly 87% detected once. The sequenced sample consisted of PBMCs. The receptors derive from a man between 18 and 35 years old in good health and CMV-seropositive.

This clone came up once. The CDR3 DNA follows: TGTGCCAGTAGTTCACAGGGAACGAACACCGGGGAGCTGTTTTTT. Translated, it gives CASSSQGTNTGELFF. The J gene is TRBJ2-2, the V gene TRBV19; a possible D gene is TRBD1 (6 bases). The CDR3 covers 15 residues. The V end lost 5 bases, the J end lost 0 bases, and 10 bases lay between the germline ends. CDR1 is LNHDA, CDR2 SQIVND, per germline (reference sequence).

The chain has TRBV5-6 and TRBJ2-7, with a weak D call TRBD2 (6 bases). Germline V CDR1 and CDR2: SGHDT, YYEEEE. The CDR3 extends over 14 amino acids. Trimming took 0 bases from V and 2 from J, leaving 9 bases between them. The CDR3 DNA sequence: TGTGCCAGCAGCTTGGGGGCGGGGACCTACGAGCAGTACTTC. Its translation is CASSLGAGTYEQYF.

This chain links TRBV5-5 with TRBJ1-2, with D uncertain. V lost 4 bases, J lost 8 bases, and 12 bases lay in between. This CDR3 is built from 12 residues. CDR1 SGHKS and CDR2 YYEKEE come from the germline V gene (reference sequence). The CDR3 loop reads CASSLREGGYTF. CDR3 sequence (DNA): TGTGCCAGCAGCCTCCGGGAGGGAGGCTACACCTTC.

This clone was seen more than once but under ten times. The chain employs TRBV7-2 and TRBJ2-1, with D unresolved. Trimming removed 1 base from V and 0 bases from J, with 10 bases in between. Germline values: CDR1 SGHTA, CDR2 FQGNSA. The CDR3 consists of 16 residues. The CDR3: CASSLVSRISYNEQFF. The CDR3 nucleotides read TGTGCCAGCAGCTTAGTGAGCCGTATCTCCTACAATGAGCAGTTCTTC.

The V and J genes are TRBV7-2 and TRBJ1-2; maybe TRBD1 (5 bases). This CDR3 comprises 15 residues. V dropped 5 bases and J dropped 6 bases, with 19 bases sitting between them. From germline, CDR1 is SGHTA and CDR2 FQGNSA. CDR3 sequence (DNA): TGTGCCAGCAGCCAACGATCCTGGGGCATTGATGGCTACACCTTC. Encoded protein: CASSQRSWGIDGYTF.

The rearrangement uses TRBV9 and TRBJ1-1, with a tentative D call TRBD1 (5 bases). V lost 2 bases to trimming and J lost 6 bases, with 17 bases between them. This CDR3 is built from 15 residues. Germline lookup yields CDR1 SGDLS and CDR2 YYNGEE. DNA for the CDR3: TGTGCCAGCAGCGTCCGTGGTGGGGGGGTATCTGAAGCTTTCTTT. This translates into CASSVRGGGVSEAFF.

This chain connects TRBV30 to TRBJ2-7, with 7 positions matching TRBD2. CDR3 length equals 14 residues. Trimming at V came to 6 bases and at J to 3 bases, leaving 11 bases not matched to a gene. In germline, CDR1 is GTSNPN, CDR2 SVGIG (reference sequence). The chain's CDR3 is CACHPMGGGYEQYF. The CDR3 DNA sequence: TGTGCCTGCCATCCGATGGGGGGGGGCTACGAGCAGTACTTC.

J is TRBJ1-4 and V is TRBV2, with D perhaps matching TRBD1 (5 bases). The CDR3 has 15 residues. The V and J ends lost 1 base and 5 bases respectively, with 11 bases between them. The germline V gene encodes CDR1 SNHLY and CDR2 FYNNEI. The CDR3 reads CASSEVGGINEKLFF. The CDR3 nucleotides are TGTGCCAGCAGTGAAGTCGGGGGGATAAATGAAAAACTGTTTTTT.

V usage is TRBV28 and J usage is TRBJ2-1; 14 positions match TRBD2. V lost 4 bases and J lost 4; bases outside the gene matches: 15. Germline values: CDR1 MDHEN, CDR2 SYDVKM. This CDR3 comprises 20 residues. The chain's CDR3 is CASSYYTGLAGDSSYNEQFF. DNA of the CDR3: TGTGCCAGCAGTTATTACACGGGACTAGCGGGGGACTCCTCATACAATGAGCAGTTCTTC.

V usage is TRBV4-1 and J usage is TRBJ2-5; the match to TRBD1 covers 8 bases. The CDR3 spans 16 residues. CDR1 is MGHRA, CDR2 YSYEKL, per germline. J was trimmed by 2 bases and V by 4 bases; bases with no gene match: 9. The CDR3 spells CASSPPGRGRQETQYF. In DNA, the CDR3 is TGCGCCAGCAGCCCCCCGGGCAGGGGGCGGCAAGAGACCCAGTACTTC.

The rearrangement joins TRBV5-4 to TRBJ2-3; TRBD2 matches at 10 bases. CDR3 size: 15 residues. Germline trimming cut 2 bases from V and 2 bases from J; bases unmatched to any gene: 2. Germline V gene data show CDR1 as SGHNT and CDR2 as YYREEE (reference sequence). The CDR3 region has the DNA TGTGCCAGCAGCTTTAGCGGGAGGAACACAGATACGCAGTATTTT. It encodes CASSFSGRNTDTQYF.

The rearrangement uses TRBV4-1 and TRBJ2-7; D uncertain. V lost 8 bases, J lost 4 bases, and 18 bases lay in between. CDR3 size: 14 residues. Germline values: CDR1 MGHRA, CDR2 YSYEKL. The CDR3 loop is CASSPSSTLYEQYF. The CDR3 nucleotides are TGCGCCAGCTCACCTTCCTCGACTCTTTACGAGCAGTACTTC.

CDR3 loop: CASSVVGSGASHEQFF. The CDR3 nucleotides read TGTGCCAGCAGCGTAGTGGGTAGCGGGGCTTCCCATGAGCAGTTCTTC. The chain uses TRBV9 and TRBJ2-1; 8 positions agree with TRBD2. The V gene's germline CDR1 is SGDLS and CDR2 YYNGEE. The CDR3 is 16 amino acids. The ends lost 0 bases at V and 8 bases at J; junction bases unmatched: 10.

The rearrangement links TRBV6-1 to TRBJ2-1; possibly TRBD1 for D (5 bases). V lost 6 bases to trimming and J lost 0 bases, with 12 bases between them. CDR1 MNHNS and CDR2 SASEGT come from the germline V gene. The CDR3 runs 15 residues. As DNA, the CDR3 is TGTGCCAGCAGGACAGACATGAGCTCCTACAATGAGCAGTTCTTC. Its protein product is CASRTDMSSYNEQFF.

CDR3 DNA sequence: TGTGCCAGCAGTGACTCGGGGGGACAGCTAACCTACAATGAGCAGTTCTTC. Translating it yields CASSDSGGQLTYNEQFF. The V and J genes are TRBV6-4 and TRBJ2-1; perhaps TRBD1 as D (7 bases). V lost 0 bases and J 2 bases, leaving 14 bases between the germline ends. The CDR3 extends over 17 amino acids. Germline V gene lookup returns CDR1 MRHNA and CDR2 SNTAGT.

The rearrangement links TRBV25-1 to TRBJ1-1; D is unresolved. The CDR3 contains 13 residues. Germline loops: CDR1 MGHDK, CDR2 SYGVNS. Trimming pared 3 bases from V and 5 bases from J, leaving 10 bases between. The CDR3 region has the DNA TGTGCCAGCAGTGATTGGGAGGAAACTGAAGCTTTCTTT. This sequence encodes CASSDWEETEAFF.

V usage is TRBV5-8 and J usage is TRBJ2-7, with D possibly being TRBD1 (6 bases). The CDR3 spans 16 residues. V dropped 0 bases and J dropped 2 bases, with 15 bases sitting between them. Germline V gene data show CDR1 as SGHTS and CDR2 as YDEGEE. The CDR3 DNA is TGTGCCAGCAGCTTGGCAGCGCAAACAGGGCCCTACGAGCAGTACTTC. Its protein product is CASSLAAQTGPYEQYF.

The chain recombines TRBV14 with TRBJ1-5, with D possibly TRBD1 on 6 matching bases. V was clipped by 6 bases and J by 3 bases, with 12 bases between them. The CDR3 loop spans 14 amino acids. Germline lookup yields CDR1 SGHDN and CDR2 FVKESK. CDR3 protein: CASSPTGINQPQHF. The CDR3 coding sequence is TGTGCCAGCAGTCCTACAGGGATCAATCAGCCCCAGCATTTT.

The J gene is TRBJ2-1, the V gene TRBV5-1; unclear D gene. V was trimmed by 4 bases and J by 0 bases, leaving 8 bases between them. Germline CDR1 SGHRS, CDR2 YFSETQ. The CDR3 runs 14 residues. In DNA, the CDR3 is TGCGCCAGCAGCGCGGAAAACTCCTACAATGAGCAGTTCTTC. It is translated as CASSAENSYNEQFF.

V and J are TRBV6-6 and TRBJ1-1; 7 nucleotides align to TRBD1. Looked up from germline, CDR1 is MNHNY and CDR2 is SVGAGI (reference sequence). This CDR3 contains 14 residues. V shed 5 bases, J shed 5 bases, and the junction held 8 bases outside the gene matches. The CDR3 DNA reads as TGTGCCAGCAGTCACACAGGGGCAGGGACTGAAGCTTTCTTT. Its translation: CASSHTGAGTEAFF.

This rearrangement joins TRBV27 to TRBJ2-7, with TRBD2 matching 14 bases. The CDR3 runs 15 residues. V shed 6 bases, J shed 1 base, and the junction held 2 bases outside the gene matches. Germline CDR1 is MNHEY and CDR2 is SMNVEV (reference sequence). CDR3 amino acids: CASRRTSGGSYEQYF. The DNA for the CDR3 is TGTGCCAGCAGGCGGACTAGCGGGGGGTCCTACGAGCAGTACTTC.